A selection of T cell receptor beta chains follows, all from one sample in a study of blood T cell repertoires in COVID-19. Assay used: immunoSEQ multiplex PCR; TCRdb lists only in-frame clones, some missing. The repertoire has 120,000 or so clones, roughly 84% of them found once; the top ten carry approximately 1.1%. The sequencing input was peripheral blood. These receptors were collected from a woman aged 80 or over with acute or convalescent COVID-19. CDR3s include the opening cysteine and the closing phenylalanine or tryptophan. D genes are given only for firm matches. Clone size is not always given. Where it is, it says once, few, many or a class for expanded clones.

size,V,D,J,DNA,CDR3
-,TRBV18,TRBD1,TRBJ2-1,TGTGCCAGCTCACGGCGGCCGGGACAGAGCTCCTACAATGAGCAGTTCTTC,CASSRRPGQSSYNEQFF
-,TRBV9,-,TRBJ2-3,TGTGCCAGCAGCGTAATGCTAACAGATACGCAGTATTTT,CASSVMLTDTQYF
-,TRBV23-1,-,TRBJ2-6,TGCGCCAGCAGTCTGGCATTCTCTGGGGCCAACGTCCTGACTTTC,CASSLAFSGANVLTF
-,TRBV11-2,TRBD2,TRBJ2-3,TGTGCCAGCAGCTTCCGGACTAGCGGGGCAAGCACAGATACGCAGTATTTT,CASSFRTSGASTDTQYF
once,TRBV11-2,-,TRBJ1-4,TGTGCCAGCAGCTTAGTCGACAGCACCTATGAAAAACTGTTTTTT,CASSLVDSTYEKLFF
-,TRBV4-2,TRBD2,TRBJ2-2,TGTGCCAGCAGCCAAGGACTAGCGGGGAACACCGGGGAGCTGTTTTTT,CASSQGLAGNTGELFF
few,TRBV5-4,-,TRBJ1-1,TGTGCCAGCAGCTTGGAACGCCAGTCTGAAGCTTTCTTT,CASSLERQSEAFF
-,TRBV5-1,TRBD1,TRBJ2-7,TGCGCCAGCAGCACCACAGGGGACTACGAGCAGTACTTC,CASSTTGDYEQYF
-,TRBV28,TRBD2,TRBJ2-3,TGTGCCAGCAGTATTGGGACTAGCAAAGATACGCAGTATTTT,CASSIGTSKDTQYF
-,TRBV6-5,-,TRBJ1-1,TGTGCCAGCAGCAAACAGGGTATGGGAACTGAAGCTTTCTTT,CASSKQGMGTEAFF
-,TRBV5-8,TRBD1,TRBJ1-6,TGTGCCAGCAGCTTGCAACAGGGGAATTCACCCCTCCACTTT,CASSLQQGNSPLHF
-,TRBV19,TRBD1,TRBJ2-4,TGTGCCAGTAGCCACCAGACAGGGGTCAAAAACATTCAGTACTTC,CASSHQTGVKNIQYF
-,TRBV5-4,-,TRBJ1-2,TGTGCCAGCAGTGTGGACAGCGTGAGACCCTATGGCTACACCTTC,CASSVDSVRPYGYTF
-,TRBV29-1,-,TRBJ2-6,TGCAGCGTTGAAGCGGGTTCTGGGGCCAACGTCCTGACTTTC,CSVEAGSGANVLTF
-,TRBV5-1,-,TRBJ2-2,TGCGCCAGCAGCTCCCGGACTCACGGGGGAGCCGGGGAGCTGTTTTTT,CASSSRTHGGAGELFF
-,TRBV4-2,TRBD2,TRBJ2-1,TGTGCCAGCAGCCAAGAGTCTAGCGGGTTCTACAATGAGCAGTTCTTC,CASSQESSGFYNEQFF
-,TRBV27,-,TRBJ2-2,TGTGCCAGCAGTCAGGGGTTGGGCGGGGAGCTGTTTTTT,CASSQGLGGELFF
-,TRBV7-3,-,TRBJ1-2,TGTGCCAGCAGCTTAAGCCCCGGGACTTCTACCTATGGCTACACCTTC,CASSLSPGTSTYGYTF
-,TRBV5-1,-,TRBJ2-5,TGCGCCAGCAGCCCGACCGGACAGAAGGAGACCCAGTACTTC,CASSPTGQKETQYF
-,TRBV3-1/TRBV3-2,TRBD1,TRBJ2-7,TGTGCCAGCAGCCAAGCACAGGGGGCCTACGAGCAGTACTTC,CASSQAQGAYEQYF
few,TRBV19,TRBD2,TRBJ2-1,TGTGCCAGTAGCCCAGGGAGGGCCTGGTACAATGAGCAGTTCTTC,CASSPGRAWYNEQFF
-,TRBV6-5,-,TRBJ1-4,TGTGCCGCGGGGACCCTCGGGGAAAAACTGTTTTTT,CAAGTLGEKLFF
few,TRBV10-3,-,TRBJ2-2,TGTGCCATCTCCCGAGACACCGGGGAGCTGTTTTTT,CAISRDTGELFF
-,TRBV6-2/TRBV6-3,-,TRBJ2-7,TGTGCCAGCAGTTCCCCCCTCAAAGCGGGTTTTAACGAGCAGTACTTC,CASSSPLKAGFNEQYF
-,TRBV5-1,-,TRBJ1-1,TGCGCCAGCAGCCTACCGACCGGGGACTCTGAAGCTTTCTTT,CASSLPTGDSEAFF
once,TRBV5-1,TRBD2,TRBJ2-1,TGCGCCAGCAGCTTGGGCGGGACTAGCGGCCAAAGCTCCTACAATGAGCAGTTCTTC,CASSLGGTSGQSSYNEQFF
once,TRBV12-5,-,TRBJ1-2,TGTGCTAGTGAATTACAGGGAGAATATGGCTACACCTTC,CASELQGEYGYTF
-,TRBV20-1,TRBD1,TRBJ1-2,TGCAGTGCTAGTCGAACAGGGGACTATGGCTACACCTTC,CSASRTGDYGYTF
-,TRBV7-2,TRBD1,TRBJ1-6,TGTGCCAGCAGCCCAGCGATACAGGGGCGTTCACCCCTCCACTTT,CASSPAIQGRSPLHF
-,TRBV7-2,TRBD2,TRBJ2-7,TGTGCCAGCAGCTTAGGCAGCGGGAGATCCTACGAGCAGTACTTC,CASSLGSGRSYEQYF
-,TRBV18,-,TRBJ2-7,TGTGCCAGCTCACTAACTAGCTACTACGAGCAGTACTTC,CASSLTSYYEQYF
-,TRBV5-1,TRBD1,TRBJ1-6,TGCGCCAGCAGCCCGGACCAGGGACAGGGGAATTCACCCCTCCACTTT,CASSPDQGQGNSPLHF
-,TRBV5-6,TRBD1,TRBJ1-2,TGTGCCAGCAGTCTTACAGGGGCGCCTAACTATGGCTACACCTTC,CASSLTGAPNYGYTF
-,TRBV19,TRBD1,TRBJ1-1,TGTGCCAGTAGTACCCCACAGGGGTTTCGGAACACTGAAGCTTTCTTT,CASSTPQGFRNTEAFF
-,TRBV10-1,TRBD1,TRBJ1-1,TGCGCCAGCAGTGAGCAGGGGGCAAAGGACTGGGAAGCTTTCTTT,CASSEQGAKDWEAFF
-,TRBV28,TRBD1,TRBJ2-1,TGTGCCAGCAGTTCCCCGACAGGGATGGCCTACAATGAGCAGTTCTTC,CASSSPTGMAYNEQFF
-,TRBV2,-,TRBJ2-4,TGTGCCAGCAGTGAACAACAGGCCATAGCCAAAAACATTCAGTACTTC,CASSEQQAIAKNIQYF
-,TRBV18,TRBD1,TRBJ1-3,TGTGCCAGCTCACTCACCTTGGACAGGCGACAGACTGGAAACACCATATATTTT,CASSLTLDRRQTGNTIYF
-,TRBV18,-,TRBJ2-7,TGTGCCAGCTCACCTGATGACGGGAACGAGTACTTC,CASSPDDGNEYF
few,TRBV6-6,-,TRBJ1-2,TGTGCCAGCAGTACGGAGGGGAACTATGGCTACACCTTC,CASSTEGNYGYTF
-,TRBV2,TRBD1,TRBJ2-7,TGTGCCAGCAGGGACAGGGGGCTCTACGAGCAGTACTTC,CASRDRGLYEQYF
-,TRBV4-2,-,TRBJ2-1,TGTGCCAGCAGCCAAGACGGACGGACTAACTACAATGAGCAGTTCTTC,CASSQDGRTNYNEQFF
-,TRBV27,TRBD1,TRBJ1-5,TGTGCCAGCAGTAGCCGGACAGGTTATCAGCCCCAGCATTTT,CASSSRTGYQPQHF
-,TRBV11-3,-,TRBJ2-2,TGTGCCAGCAGCTTAGGGGGGACATTCCCGAGCACCGGGGAGCTGTTTTTT,CASSLGGTFPSTGELFF
-,TRBV5-1,TRBD1,TRBJ1-1,TGCGCCAGCAGCTTGGACGGACAGGGGGCTTTCTTT,CASSLDGQGAFF
-,TRBV10-3,TRBD1,TRBJ2-5,TGTGCCATCAGTGAATCCGGACAGGCTCAAGAGACCCAGTACTTC,CAISESGQAQETQYF
-,TRBV4-1,TRBD1,TRBJ2-1,TGCGCCAGCAGCCAAGAGGACAGGCCTGGGTACAATGAGCAGTTCTTC,CASSQEDRPGYNEQFF
-,TRBV5-1,-,TRBJ2-1,TGCGCCAGCACCCCCGCCAGGGCCGACGGTGAGCAGTTCTTC,CASTPARADGEQFF
-,TRBV7-8,-,TRBJ1-2,TGTGCCAGCAGCCCCTCATTAGACTACACCTTC,CASSPSLDYTF
-,TRBV5-4,TRBD1,TRBJ2-5,TGTGCCAGCAGCGTGGACAGGGGCAGGGGAGAGACCCAGTACTTC,CASSVDRGRGETQYF
-,TRBV28,TRBD2,TRBJ2-1,TGTGCCAGCAGTTCGCTAGCGGCCGCCTACAATGAGCAGTTCTTC,CASSSLAAAYNEQFF
few,TRBV9,-,TRBJ1-4,TGTGCCAGCAGCCCTTCGAGGGTATCGGCAATCGAAAAACTGTTTTTT,CASSPSRVSAIEKLFF
-,TRBV29-1,TRBD1,TRBJ2-7,TGCAGCGTGGATGGGACAGACTACGAGCAGTACTTC,CSVDGTDYEQYF
-,TRBV7-2,-,TRBJ1-2,TGTGCCAGCAGCTTAGTCGGTGGGCGAGGCTACACCTTC,CASSLVGGRGYTF
-,TRBV5-1,TRBD1,TRBJ1-1,TGCGCCAGCAGCTTGGCTGCACAGGGGGGTACTGAAGCTTTCTTT,CASSLAAQGGTEAFF
few,TRBV7-2,-,TRBJ1-6,TGTGCCAGCAGCAACCGACAGGTCAATCGCCTCCACTTT,CASSNRQVNRLHF
-,TRBV10-2,-,TRBJ2-5,TGCGCCAGCAGGGGGGGACGGGAGACCCAGTACTTC,CASRGGRETQYF
-,TRBV3-1/TRBV3-2,-,TRBJ1-2,TGTGCCAGCAGCCACCAAACAGGGTACTATGGCTACACCTTC,CASSHQTGYYGYTF
-,TRBV7-7,-,TRBJ1-5,TGTGCTAGCAGTAACGGGAGGGGGCAGCCCCAGCATTTT,CASSNGRGQPQHF